These 11 T cell receptor beta chains came from one sample sequenced in a study of T cells in Graves' hyperthyroidism and ophthalmopathy. RNA transcripts were the template for amplifying TCR beta CDR3 regions. First-round RT-PCR with HTBI primers amplified the TCR CDR3 region. TCRdb redid the calling of the multiplex PCR reads with MiXCR, one entry per CDR3 protein. The sample yields approximately 600,000 distinct CDR3 sequences, less than 25% seen once. The sample comprised blood. The origin of the receptors is a man aged 25-45 years with Graves' ophthalmopathy.

The V call is TRBV6-1, the J call TRBJ1-5; 9 positions match TRBD1. V was clipped by 0 bases and J by 5 bases; unmatched bases: 5. The CDR3 spans 16 residues. CDR1 and CDR2 from the germline V gene are MNHNS and SASEGT. The CDR3 here is CASSEAQGTGHQPQHF. The CDR3 DNA follows: TGTGCCAGCAGTGAAGCGCAGGGGACAGGGCATCAGCCCCAGCATTTT.

In its sample, this clonotype was seen many times. CDR3 nucleotides: TGTGCCAGCTCACCGGGACAGACTTCCTACGAGCAGTACTTC. Translated, it gives CASSPGQTSYEQYF. The rearrangement uses TRBV18 and TRBJ2-7, with TRBD1 matching over 7 bases. Germline CDR1 and CDR2: KGHSH and LQKENI. The CDR3 is made up of 14 amino acids. Unmatched junction bases numbered 3, after V lost 3 bases and J lost 1 base.

A remark on this clonotype: Given a much more abundant clone one base away, this may be a read error. This chain uses TRBV7-9 with TRBJ2-1, with D perhaps matching TRBD2 (6 bases). The CDR3 sequence is 17 residues long. The V end lost 4 bases, the J end lost 9 bases, and 25 bases lay between the germline ends. Germline V gene lookup returns CDR1 SEHNR and CDR2 FQNEAQ (reference sequence). The CDR3: CASSSSQRAGVSSEQFF. The CDR3 region has the DNA TGTGCCAGCAGCTCGTCTCAGCGGGCGGGCGTGTCTAGTGAGCAGTTCTTC.

The rearrangement links TRBV7-9 to TRBJ2-1; 13 nucleotides match TRBD2. Germline-derived CDR1 and CDR2 are SEHNR and FQNEAQ (reference sequence). The ends lost 1 base at V and 1 base at J; junction bases unmatched: 7. The CDR3 spans 19 residues. The CDR3 region is CASSLVRTSGRSSYNEQFF. In DNA form, the CDR3 reads TGTGCCAGCAGCTTAGTAAGGACTAGCGGGAGATCATCCTACAATGAGCAGTTCTTC.

On this clonotype itself: One junction end disagrees with the germline gene, perhaps due to a read error. This sequence joins TRBV6-5 and TRBJ2-7, with TRBD1 matching 9 bases. The length of the CDR3 is 15 residues. CDR1 is MNHEY, CDR2 SVGAGI, per germline. CDR3 region: CAGSYRRTGAYEQYF. In DNA, the CDR3 is TGTGCCGGCAGTTACCGTCGGACAGGGGCCTACGAGCAGTACTTC.

This sequence joins TRBV20-1 and TRBJ2-1; 7 positions agree with TRBD2. The trim removed 6 bases at V and 6 bases at J, leaving 14 bases unmatched. The germline CDR1 and CDR2 sequences are DFQATT and SNEGSKA (reference sequence). The CDR3 totals 15 residues. CDR3 sequence: CSAFPGGSGGNEQFF. For the CDR3, the DNA is TGCAGTGCCTTCCCTGGCGGGAGCGGTGGCAATGAGCAGTTCTTC.

In this sample, this clonotype turned up a few times. The J gene is TRBJ1-5, the V gene TRBV6-1; 7 bases fit TRBD1. This CDR3 is 15 amino acids long. V lost 6 bases to trimming and J lost 3 bases; unmatched junction nucleotides: 8. Germline V lookup: CDR1 MNHNS, CDR2 SASEGT. The CDR3 reads CASRNDRASNQPQHF. CDR3 sequence (DNA): TGTGCCAGCAGAAACGACAGGGCTTCCAATCAGCCCCAGCATTTT.

The J gene is TRBJ1-1, the V gene TRBV6-1; D unclear. The CDR3 is made up of 12 amino acids. The V end lost 8 bases, the J end lost 0 bases, and 7 bases lay between the germline ends. Per the germline V gene, CDR1 is MNHNS and CDR2 is SASEGT. In DNA, the CDR3 is TGTGCCAGCGGATGGGTGAACACTGAAGCTTTCTTT. The encoded protein is CASGWVNTEAFF.

This clonotype was seen just once. This chain connects TRBV7-2 to TRBJ2-5, with TRBD2 identical over 7 bases. V shed 2 bases, J shed 4 bases, and the junction held 7 bases outside the gene matches. This CDR3 has 15 amino acids. CDR1 is SGHTA, CDR2 FQGNSA, per germline. DNA for the CDR3: TGTGCCAGCAGCTTATCGGGGAGGGCCGGAGAGACCCAGTACTTC. Translation: CASSLSGRAGETQYF.

This clonotype was detected many times. The genes are TRBV5-1 and TRBJ1-1; D gene uncertain. Germline V CDR1 and CDR2: SGHRS, YFSETQ. V was trimmed by 1 base and J by 4 bases, leaving 8 bases between them. The CDR3 consists of 13 residues. CDR3 in DNA: TGCGCCAGCAGCTTGAAGGCGGGCACTGAAGCTTTCTTT. Protein product: CASSLKAGTEAFF.

The rearrangement joins TRBV4-1 to TRBJ1-2, with D possibly matching TRBD1 (6 bases). V dropped 5 bases and J dropped 8 bases, with 30 bases sitting between them. This CDR3 comprises 18 residues. Germline V gives CDR1 MGHRA, CDR2 YSYEKL. The CDR3, as DNA: TGCGCCAGCAGCGATGTTTTCCGGGACAAGCTTAAAGACGCGGGCTACACCTTC. Translation gives CASSDVFRDKLKDAGYTF.